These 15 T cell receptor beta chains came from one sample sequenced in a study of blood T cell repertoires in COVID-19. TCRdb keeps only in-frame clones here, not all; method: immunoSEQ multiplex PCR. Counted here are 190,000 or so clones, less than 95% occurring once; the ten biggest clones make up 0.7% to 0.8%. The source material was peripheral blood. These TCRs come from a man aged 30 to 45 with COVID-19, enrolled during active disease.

DNA of the CDR3: TGTGCCAGCAGCCAAGATGTGATTAGCGGGGTAGTTTACAATGAGCAGTTCTTC. Translated: CASSQDVISGVVYNEQFF. This rearrangement joins TRBV3-1 (or the pseudogene TRBV3-2) to TRBJ2-1; TRBD2 aligns across 8 bases. Germline lookup yields CDR1 LGHDT and CDR2 YNNKEL (reference sequence). J gave up 4 bases and V 0 bases, and 11 bases lay outside the gene matches. The CDR3 is 18 amino acids.

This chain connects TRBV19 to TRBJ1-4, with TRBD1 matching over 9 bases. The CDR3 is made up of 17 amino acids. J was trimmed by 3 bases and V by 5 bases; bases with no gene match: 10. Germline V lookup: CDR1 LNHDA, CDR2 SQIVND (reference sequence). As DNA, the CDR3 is TGTGCCAGTAGTCCCTCGACAGGGGGTACGGCTAATGAAAAACTGTTTTTT. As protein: CASSPSTGGTANEKLFF.

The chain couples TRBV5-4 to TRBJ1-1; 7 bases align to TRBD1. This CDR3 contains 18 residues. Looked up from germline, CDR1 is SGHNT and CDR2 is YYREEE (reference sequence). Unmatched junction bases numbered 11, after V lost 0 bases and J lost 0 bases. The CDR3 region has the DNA TGTGCCAGCAGCTTGGGGGCCGTACAGGGGTTATTGAACACTGAAGCTTTCTTT. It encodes CASSLGAVQGLLNTEAFF.

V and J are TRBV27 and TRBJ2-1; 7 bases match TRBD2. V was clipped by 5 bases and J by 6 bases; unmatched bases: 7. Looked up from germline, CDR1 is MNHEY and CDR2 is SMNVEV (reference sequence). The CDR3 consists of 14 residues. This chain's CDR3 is CASSEKRGPNEQFF. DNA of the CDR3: TGTGCCAGCAGTGAAAAGCGGGGTCCCAATGAGCAGTTCTTC.

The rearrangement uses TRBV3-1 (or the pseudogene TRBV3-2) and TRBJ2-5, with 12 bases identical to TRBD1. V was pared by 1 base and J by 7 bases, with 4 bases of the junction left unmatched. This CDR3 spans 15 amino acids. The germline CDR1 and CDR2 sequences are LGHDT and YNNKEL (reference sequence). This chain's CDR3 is CASSQGRGQGATQYF. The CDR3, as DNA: TGTGCCAGCAGCCAAGGCCGGGGACAGGGGGCGACCCAGTACTTC.

The CDR3 sequence: CASSKDTDQPQHF. As DNA, the CDR3 is TGTGCCAGTAGTAAGGACACCGATCAGCCCCAGCATTTT. The chain has TRBV19 and TRBJ1-5; D is possibly TRBD1 (5 bases). Germline V gene data show CDR1 as LNHDA and CDR2 as SQIVND (reference sequence). Trimming pared 4 bases from V and 5 bases from J, leaving 9 bases between. The CDR3 contains 13 residues.

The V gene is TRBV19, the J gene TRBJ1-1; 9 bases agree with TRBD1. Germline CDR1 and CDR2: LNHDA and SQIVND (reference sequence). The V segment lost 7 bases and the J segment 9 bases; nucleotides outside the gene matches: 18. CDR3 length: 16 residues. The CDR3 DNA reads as TGTGCCAGTATTTCCCCCCCGCGGGACAGGGAAAAGAAAGCTTTCTTT. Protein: CASISPPRDREKKAFF.

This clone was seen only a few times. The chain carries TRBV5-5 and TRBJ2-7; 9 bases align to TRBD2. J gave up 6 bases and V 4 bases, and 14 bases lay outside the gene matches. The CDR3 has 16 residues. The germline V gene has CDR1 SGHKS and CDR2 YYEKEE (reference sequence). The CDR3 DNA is TGTGCCAGCAGCCGAGATACTAGCGGGCTGAGCTCCGAGCAGTACTTC. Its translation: CASSRDTSGLSSEQYF.

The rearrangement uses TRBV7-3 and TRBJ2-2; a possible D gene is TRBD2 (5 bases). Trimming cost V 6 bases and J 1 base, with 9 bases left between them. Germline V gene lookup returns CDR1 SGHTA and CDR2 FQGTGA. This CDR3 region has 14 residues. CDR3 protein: CASRGDGNTGELFF. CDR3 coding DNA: TGTGCCAGCAGGGGAGATGGGAACACCGGGGAGCTGTTTTTT.

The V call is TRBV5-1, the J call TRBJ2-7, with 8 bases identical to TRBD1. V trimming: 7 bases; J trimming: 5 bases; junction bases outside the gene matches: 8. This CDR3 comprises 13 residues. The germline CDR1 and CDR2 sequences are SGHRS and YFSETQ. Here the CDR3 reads CASGGDRGDEQYF. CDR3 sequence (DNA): TGCGCCAGCGGTGGTGACAGGGGCGACGAGCAGTACTTC. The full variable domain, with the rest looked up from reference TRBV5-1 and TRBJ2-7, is KAGVTQTPRYLIKTRGQQVTLSCSPISGHRSVSWYQQTPGQGLQFLFEYFSETQRNKGNFPGRFSGRQFSNSRSEMNVSTLELGDSALYLCASGGDRGDEQYFGPGTRLTVT.

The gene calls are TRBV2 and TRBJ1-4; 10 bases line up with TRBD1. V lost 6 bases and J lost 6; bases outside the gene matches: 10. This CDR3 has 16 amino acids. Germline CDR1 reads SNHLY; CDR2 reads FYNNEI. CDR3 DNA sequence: TGTGCCAGCAGCCCCGCTGGAGGGACAGGGGATGAAAAACTGTTTTTT. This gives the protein CASSPAGGTGDEKLFF.

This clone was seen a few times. The CDR3 protein is CASSQQGTRNSPLHF. The DNA for the CDR3 is TGCGCCAGCAGCCAACAGGGGACGCGTAATTCACCCCTCCACTTT. The chain links TRBV4-1 to TRBJ1-6; tentative D call: TRBD1 (6 bases). Germline V CDR1 and CDR2: MGHRA, YSYEKL. Trimming pared 2 bases from V and 6 bases from J, leaving 11 bases between. The CDR3 loop spans 15 amino acids.

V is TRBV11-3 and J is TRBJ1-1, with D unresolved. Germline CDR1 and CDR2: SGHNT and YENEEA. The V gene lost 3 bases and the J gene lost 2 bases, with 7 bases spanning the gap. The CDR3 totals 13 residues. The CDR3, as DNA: TGTGCCAGCAGCTTCGGGAGAAACACTGAAGCTTTCTTT. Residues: CASSFGRNTEAFF.

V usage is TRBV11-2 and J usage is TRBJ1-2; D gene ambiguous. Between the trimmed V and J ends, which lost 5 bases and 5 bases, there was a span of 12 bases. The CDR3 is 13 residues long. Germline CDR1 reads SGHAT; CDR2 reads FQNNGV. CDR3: CASSPMEGYGYTF. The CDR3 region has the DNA TGTGCCAGCAGCCCTATGGAGGGTTATGGCTACACCTTC.

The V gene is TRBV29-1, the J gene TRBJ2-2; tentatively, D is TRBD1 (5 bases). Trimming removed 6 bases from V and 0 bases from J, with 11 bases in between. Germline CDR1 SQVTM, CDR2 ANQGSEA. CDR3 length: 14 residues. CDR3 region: CSVPTDSNTGELFF. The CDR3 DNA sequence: TGCAGCGTGCCGACAGATTCGAACACCGGGGAGCTGTTTTTT.